This T cell receptor beta chain is from a study of radiation and T cells in renal cell carcinoma. Time point reported: baseline pretreatment blood. Sample treatment: 15 Gy SBRT to primary tumor, nephrectomy 4 weeks later. Radiation-treated patients gave blood at baseline, week 2 and week 4. There are 20 residues in the CDR3. Germline loops: CDR1 SGHTA, CDR2 FQGTGA. V was pared by 0 bases and J by 7 bases, with 13 bases of the junction left unmatched. Regarding the study as a whole: No pretreatment tumor biopsies were available for baseline clonotypes.

Sequencing used immunoSEQ multiplex PCR; TCRdb keeps in-frame clones, though not all of them. The sample lists 100,000 or so clones; about 86% were seen once. A remark on this clone: Its specificity is unknown.

This clonotype was sampled from a middle-aged man with renal cell carcinoma. Sequenced here: blood, sampled from a patient whose treatment included radiotherapy and nephrectomy. V usage is TRBV7-3 and J usage is TRBJ2-2, with 14 bases that match TRBD2. The CDR3 DNA is TGTGCCAGCAGCTTAACGGGCGGTGTGGGACTAGCGGGAGCTGGCGGGGAGCTGTTTTTT. Amino acids: CASSLTGGVGLAGAGGELFF.